This TCR beta chain is drawn from a study of OX40 agonist ivuxolimab in advanced cancers. Clones were sequenced by immunoSEQ multiplex PCR, and TCRdb holds only the in-frame ones, with some missing. The repertoire holds tens of thousands of clones, with roughly 89% as singletons. The source is an adult with an advanced solid tumor such as melanoma, head and neck, liver or kidney cancer. The specimen comprised CD4+ or CD8+ T cells sorted from blood, sampled in a trial of the OX40 agonist ivuxolimab.

The CDR3 loop reads CATGTGVPGANVLTF. CDR3 DNA sequence: TGTGCCACCGGGACAGGGGTTCCTGGGGCCAACGTCCTGACTTTC. The genes are TRBV27 and TRBJ2-6; 10 bases fit TRBD1. CDR3 length: 15 amino acids. The V gene end was trimmed by 10 bases and the J gene end by 2 bases; junction bases not matched to a gene: 5. Germline CDR1 reads MNHEY; CDR2 reads SMNVEV (reference sequence).